This entry describes one T cell receptor beta chain. This CDR3 region has 14 residues. The germline CDR1 and CDR2 sequences are SGHAT and FQNNGV. The V end lost 2 bases, the J end lost 8 bases, and 15 bases lay between the germline ends. Original methodology: Nucleated cell number was recorded as an estimate derived from reference gene primer amplification. Assay: immunoSEQ multiplex PCR; the TCRdb copy retains only in-frame clones and omits some. V and J calls and clone size are copied from that table; D and trimming were computed from the DNA. The sample records approximately 350,000 clones, under 95% being singletons. This entry is derived from a study of blood T cell repertoires in COVID-19. Study at large: The United States, Italy and Spain supplied acute and convalescent COVID-19 samples. PBMCs, B-cell-depleted T cells, or T cells provided the cDNA or gDNA that made up the material.

Sequencing used peripheral blood. This receptor was identified in a woman aged 18-29 years who had recovered from COVID-19. This sequence joins TRBV11-2 and TRBJ2-5; D is ambiguous. The CDR3 reads CASSLPGRRATQYF. CDR3 sequence (DNA): TGTGCCAGCAGCTTACCTGGTAGGAGAGCCACCCAGTACTTC. Using reference TRBV11-2 and TRBJ2-5 for the parts outside the CDR3, the full variable domain is EAGVAQSPRYKIIEKRQSVAFWCNPISGHATLYWYQQILGQGPKLLIQFQNNGVVDDSQLPKDRFSAERLKGVDSTLKIQPAKLEDSAVYLCASSLPGRRATQYFGPGTRLLVL.